Reported below is one T cell receptor beta chain. What this receptor recognizes is not known. It has no much larger one-base neighbor in the sample; base qualities were not kept. TCRbeta CDR3 regions were sequenced with the immunoSEQ Assay. After extraction, genomic DNA underwent amplification by bias-controlled multiplex PCR, followed by high-throughput sequencing. In the source study's methods: Collapsing and filtering of sequences were performed to quantify the absolute abundance of each unique TCRbeta CDR3 region. T cell fraction was estimated by normalizing TCRbeta template counts to usable DNA, which was measured by amplifying reference genes present in all nucleated cells. Repertoire TCRs were annotated as SARS-CoV-2-specific by exact matching of V gene, CDR3 amino acid sequence and J gene to a known reactive TCR set. The reference SARS-CoV-2 TCR set was derived from MIRA and filtered for enrichment in COVID-19-positive ImmuneCODE repertoires, a step that removed public or cross-reactive TCRs. Drawing on the MIRA antigens, annotated TCRs were analysed further at the level of specific ORF or position within ORF. Breadth was defined as the number of annotated unique rearrangements divided by the total number of unique productive rearrangements, and depth was defined as the summed frequency of the annotated unique rearrangements. Two-sided Wilcoxon rank-sum tests were applied when comparing TCR breadth between groups. What TCRdb holds here is the immuneACCESS table cut down to in-frame rearrangements. Part of the clones is not present; checked against another copy, under half of the missing clones reflect an unresolved V gene, and the others are unexplained. V and J calls and clone size are given by that table; D and trimming were obtained from the DNA. In this sample the table shows 300,000 to 450,000 clones, approximately 85% of which occur a single time. The ten largest clones take up less than 4% of the sample.

The sample belongs to a study of Ad26.COV2.S vaccination and SARS-CoV-2 variants (dated by TCRdb to about 2021). About the full investigation: Vaccine-arm donors came from COV1001, a multicentre, randomized, double-blind, placebo-controlled phase I-IIa trial of Ad26.COV2.S in healthy adults. Ad26.COV2.S was administered intramuscularly at a dose of 5x10^10 or 1x10^11 viral particles, either as one shot or as two shots given 56 days apart. The specificity and breadth of SARS-CoV-2-reactive T cell receptors after Ad26.COV2.S vaccination were assessed by TCRbeta repertoire sequencing. A total of roughly 30 samples were included in the TCR-sequenced set, comprising around 19 Ad26.COV2.S vaccine recipients, 5 placebo recipients and 8 SARS-CoV-2 convalescent individuals. Trial participants were randomized into five groups of five: low-dose or high-dose Ad26.COV2.S given once or twice, or placebo on both occasions. Throughout the experiments and outcome assessment, investigators stayed blinded to trial group allocation.

General study outcomes and caveats: According to the authors, total T cell responses may have been underestimated by the TCR breadth and depth analyses. Higher spike-specific TCR breadth was observed in Ad26.COV2.S recipients than in placebo recipients (P = 0.0014). Non-spike TCR breadth was comparable between vaccine and placebo recipients, consistent with the vaccine containing only spike. The study was not powered for comparison of responses between vaccine doses or regimens. Substantial breadth of spike-specific CD8+ and CD4+ T cell responses was reported after vaccination.

V loses 1 base, J loses 0 bases, and the germline ends lie 9 bases apart. From the cysteine through the phenylalanine, the CDR3 covers 15 amino acids. This entry keeps only the CDR3 DNA: 45 bases, framed from base 1. Interpreted using the paper, the treatment or condition label stands for: over 15 received Ad26.COV2.S at low or high dose, single or two shots; a few received placebo; per-sample allocation not given. Repertoires of vaccine and placebo recipients were sequenced from samples taken on day 63 after the first injection. Cohort 1b enrolled roughly 25 adults aged 18-55 years at a single site in Boston, USA, between 29 July and 7 August 2020. As a vaccine, Ad26.COV2.S was a replication-incompetent adenovirus type 26 vector that expressed a prefusion-stabilized SARS-CoV-2 spike protein derived from the original Wuhan strain.

The receptor chain draws on TRBV5-3 and TRBJ2-3; the D gene is unclear. TRBV5-3 is noted as an ORF with a role that remains uncertain. The origin of this receptor is a person between 18 and 65 years old who received the Ad26.COV2.S COVID-19 vaccine or a placebo. The input for sequencing was peripheral blood, taken in a trial of Ad26.COV2.S vaccine versus placebo. The nucleotide sequence is TGTGCCAGAAGCTTGACCCACCCTAGCACAGATACGCAGTATTTT. Translated, it gives CARSLTHPSTDTQYF.